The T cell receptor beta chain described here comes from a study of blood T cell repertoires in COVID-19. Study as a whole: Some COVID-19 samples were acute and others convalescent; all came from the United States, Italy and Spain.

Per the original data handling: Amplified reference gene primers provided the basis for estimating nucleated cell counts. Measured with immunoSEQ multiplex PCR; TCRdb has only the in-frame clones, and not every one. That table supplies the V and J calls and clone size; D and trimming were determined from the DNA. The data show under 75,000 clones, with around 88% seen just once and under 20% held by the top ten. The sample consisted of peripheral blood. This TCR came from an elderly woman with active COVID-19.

The CDR3 spells CAISESRGTEAFF. CDR3 coding DNA: TGTGCCATCAGTGAGTCCCGGGGGACTGAAGCTTTCTTT. V is TRBV10-3 and J is TRBJ1-1; possibly TRBD1 for D (5 bases). Trimming pared 0 bases from V and 5 bases from J, leaving 7 bases between. Germline V gene lookup returns CDR1 ENHRY and CDR2 SYGVKD. CDR3 length: 13 amino acids.